These 23 T cell receptor beta chains were all obtained from the same sample, sequenced in a study of blood T cell repertoires in COVID-19. The protocol was immunoSEQ multiplex PCR, while the TCRdb copy is restricted to in-frame clones and leaves out a portion. This repertoire shows roughly 370,000 clones, roughly 89% found once; its top ten account for about a tenth. What was sequenced was PBMCs or T cells enriched from blood (not recorded which). These receptors were obtained from a woman between 45 and 60 years old who had recovered from COVID-19.

Details on this clone: The germline gene is not matched at one end of the junction; a read error may be the cause. The chain couples TRBV7-2 to TRBJ2-2, with 9 positions matching TRBD2. This CDR3 contains 17 residues. Per germline, CDR1 SGHTA and CDR2 FQGNSA. CDR3: CASSLAGRSSNTGELFF. The CDR3, as DNA: TGTGCCAGCAGCCTAGCGGGGAGGTCCTCGAACACCGGGGAGCTGTTTTTT.

The chain is built from TRBV5-8 and TRBJ1-5, with 7 bases that match TRBD1. Germline CDR1 is SGHTS and CDR2 is YDEGEE. Losses at the gene ends were 3 bases for V and 7 bases for J; bases not matched to a gene: 10. The CDR3 runs 15 residues. As DNA, the CDR3 is TGTGCCAGCAGCTCCGGGACAGCCCTTCGGCAGCCCCAGCATTTT. Translating gives CASSSGTALRQPQHF.

The rearrangement uses TRBV3-1 (or the pseudogene TRBV3-2) and TRBJ1-2; TRBD1 might be the D (5 bases). Germline V CDR1 and CDR2: LGHDT, YNNKEL (reference sequence). Deletions cut 1 base from V and 6 bases from J, with 12 bases between. The CDR3 has 14 amino acids. CDR3 protein: CASSQGQGPDGYTF. DNA of the CDR3: TGTGCCAGCAGCCAAGGTCAGGGCCCTGATGGCTACACCTTC.

The gene calls are TRBV4-3 and TRBJ1-5, with TRBD1 matching 7 bases. The CDR3 length is 15 residues. J lost 5 bases, V lost 3 bases, and 7 bases had no gene match. The germline V gene encodes CDR1 LGHNA and CDR2 YSLEER. CDR3 sequence (DNA): TGCGCCAGCAGCCATGACAGGGCTGGGGATCAGCCCCAGCATTTT. Protein product: CASSHDRAGDQPQHF.

This chain connects TRBV7-2 to TRBJ2-1; 9 bases are shared with TRBD1. The CDR3 runs 15 residues. Germline values: CDR1 SGHTA, CDR2 FQGNSA. Trimming at V came to 4 bases and at J to 6 bases, leaving 7 bases not matched to a gene. The CDR3 sequence is CASSSGTGYSNEQFF. CDR3 bases: TGTGCCAGCAGCTCTGGGACAGGGTATTCCAATGAGCAGTTCTTC.

The chain joins TRBV15 to TRBJ2-3; 14 bases fit TRBD2. This CDR3 is built from 21 residues. The junction had 16 bases not matched to a gene; V was cut back by 4 bases and J by 1 base. CDR1 and CDR2 (germline): LNHNV, YYDKDF (reference sequence). The CDR3 region is CATSKRNPGLAGDRGTDTQYF. The CDR3 DNA follows: TGTGCCACCAGCAAGAGGAACCCGGGACTAGCGGGGGACAGGGGCACAGATACGCAGTATTTT.

This sequence joins TRBV5-1 and TRBJ1-2, with D hard to call. CDR3 length equals 14 residues. Trimming cost V 2 bases and J 8 bases, with 16 bases left between them. The V gene's germline CDR1 is SGHRS and CDR2 YFSETQ. CDR3 bases: TGCGCCAGCAGCTTAGACACTCCGGTGGGCGGCTACACCTTC. Translation: CASSLDTPVGGYTF.

The chain recombines TRBV3-1 (or the pseudogene TRBV3-2) with TRBJ2-7; D is unclear. The germline V gene has CDR1 LGHDT and CDR2 YNNKEL (reference sequence). This CDR3 is 14 amino acids long. V dropped 4 bases and J dropped 1 base, with 11 bases sitting between them. The CDR3 DNA reads as TGTGCCAGCAGCCTTGGGCCGATTTCCTACGAGCAGTACTTC. Residues: CASSLGPISYEQYF.

This sequence joins TRBV2 and TRBJ1-1; 7 bases are shared with TRBD1. Germline V CDR1 and CDR2: SNHLY, FYNNEI. J gave up 5 bases and V 8 bases, and 2 bases lay outside the gene matches. The CDR3 contains 11 residues. Here the CDR3 DNA reads TGTGCCAGCGGACAGGTGACTGAAGCTTTCTTT. Amino acid sequence: CASGQVTEAFF.

This sequence joins TRBV29-1 and TRBJ2-3; D is unresolved. The V end was cut by 4 bases, the J end by 4 bases, with 9 bases between. The germline V gene encodes CDR1 SQVTM and CDR2 ANQGSEA. The CDR3 extends over 12 amino acids. CDR3 protein: CSVGFRADTQYF. In DNA, the CDR3 is TGCAGCGTTGGGTTTCGGGCAGATACGCAGTATTTT.

This clone was picked up a small number of times. V usage is TRBV6-5 and J usage is TRBJ2-7; 8 bases map to TRBD1. Germline V lookup: CDR1 MNHEY, CDR2 SVGAGI. The CDR3 contains 15 residues. J was trimmed by 0 bases and V by 0 bases; bases with no gene match: 1. In DNA, the CDR3 is TGTGCCAGCAGTTACTCCGGGACAGGCTCCTACGAGCAGTACTTC. This encodes CASSYSGTGSYEQYF.

V gene TRBV11-2 combines with J gene TRBJ1-1; TRBD1 agrees at 7 bases. Germline loops: CDR1 SGHAT, CDR2 FQNNGV. The CDR3 is 15 residues long. With 2 bases clipped from V and 2 bases from J, the junction kept 5 bases outside the gene matches. The CDR3 loop reads CASSLLGQANTEAFF. CDR3 DNA sequence: TGTGCCAGCAGCTTATTAGGACAGGCAAACACTGAAGCTTTCTTT. The variable domain in full, completed from reference TRBV11-2 and TRBJ1-1, reads EAGVAQSPRYKIIEKRQSVAFWCNPISGHATLYWYQQILGQGPKLLIQFQNNGVVDDSQLPKDRFSAERLKGVDSTLKIQPAKLEDSAVYLCASSLLGQANTEAFFGQGTRLTVV.

The chain links TRBV19 to TRBJ1-2, with D possibly being TRBD1 (6 bases). Trimming took 10 bases from V and 4 from J, leaving 16 bases between them. CDR3 length equals 13 residues. The germline gives CDR1 LNHDA, CDR2 SQIVND (reference sequence). CDR3 protein: CATGDILGYGYTF. The CDR3 nucleotides read TGTGCCACCGGGGACATTCTGGGCTATGGCTACACCTTC.

This clone was picked up a small number of times. The rearrangement links TRBV5-1 to TRBJ1-1; TRBD1 agrees at 10 bases. Losses at the gene ends were 4 bases for V and 7 bases for J; bases not matched to a gene: 1. Germline V gives CDR1 SGHRS, CDR2 YFSETQ. This CDR3 is 12 amino acids long. The CDR3 DNA sequence: TGCGCCAGCAGCGGGACAGGGGTTGAAGCTTTCTTT. Translated, it gives CASSGTGVEAFF.

The chain recombines TRBV18 with TRBJ1-1; tentative D call: TRBD1 (6 bases). With 5 bases removed from V and 7 bases from J, the gap between germline ends came to 17 bases. This CDR3 contains 14 residues. The germline CDR1 and CDR2 sequences are KGHSH and LQKENI. CDR3 coding DNA: TGTGCCAGCTCAGCTAATCAGGGGTTTCATGAAGCTTTCTTT. Amino acids: CASSANQGFHEAFF.

This rearrangement joins TRBV12-5 to TRBJ1-1; tentatively, D is TRBD1 (6 bases). V lost 5 bases and J 3 bases, leaving 22 bases between the germline ends. CDR1 LGHNT and CDR2 FRNRAP come from the germline V gene. The CDR3 is 17 amino acids. The CDR3: CASGPEQGVGGDTEAFF. The CDR3 DNA is TGTGCTAGTGGTCCCGAACAGGGCGTGGGGGGGGACACTGAAGCTTTCTTT.

The chain is built from TRBV29-1 and TRBJ2-3; 7 nucleotides agree with TRBD1. This CDR3 comprises 14 residues. Germline V gene lookup returns CDR1 SQVTM and CDR2 ANQGSEA. V was pared by 6 bases and J by 2 bases, with 8 bases of the junction left unmatched. In nucleotides, the CDR3 is TGCAGCGTGGGTGACAGGGTTAACACAGATACGCAGTATTTT. This codes for CSVGDRVNTDTQYF.

The sample holds one count of this clone. The chain carries TRBV28 and TRBJ2-3; 8 bases line up with TRBD1. This CDR3 has 16 amino acids. The germline V gene has CDR1 MDHEN and CDR2 SYDVKM. The ends lost 3 bases at V and 0 bases at J; junction bases unmatched: 5. CDR3 sequence reads: CASSFLDRASTDTQYF. The DNA of the CDR3 is TGTGCCAGCAGTTTCCTGGACAGGGCTAGCACAGATACGCAGTATTTT. The variable domain in full, completed from reference TRBV28 and TRBJ2-3, reads DVKVTQSSRYLVKRTGEKVFLECVQDMDHENMFWYRQDPGLGLRLIYFSYDVKMKEKGDIPEGYSVSREKKERFSLILESASTNQTSMYLCASSFLDRASTDTQYFGPGTRLTVL.

The chain couples TRBV12-3 or TRBV12-4 to TRBJ1-2; D not certain. The CDR3 runs to 11 residues. The V end lost 2 bases, the J end lost 5 bases, and 3 bases lay between the germline ends. CDR3 coding DNA: TGTGCCAGCAGTTTATCTTATGGCTACACCTTC. The encoded protein is CASSLSYGYTF.

This clone was detected once. This sequence joins TRBV6-5 and TRBJ1-2; TRBD1 aligns across 7 bases. This CDR3 comprises 13 residues. CDR1 and CDR2 (germline): MNHEY, SVGAGI. Trimming took 5 bases from V and 6 from J; bases not matched to a gene: 6. CDR3 in DNA: TGTGCCAGCAGTAACAGGGGATCGGATGGCTACACCTTC. Protein sequence: CASSNRGSDGYTF.

The J gene is TRBJ1-5, the V gene TRBV19; 8 bases line up with TRBD1. The length of the CDR3 is 15 residues. The V gene end was trimmed by 3 bases and the J gene end by 4 bases; junction bases not matched to a gene: 5. Germline V lookup: CDR1 LNHDA, CDR2 SQIVND (reference sequence). CDR3 sequence reads: CASSMAGGGNQPQHF. In DNA, the CDR3 is TGTGCCAGTAGTATGGCAGGGGGCGGGAATCAGCCCCAGCATTTT.

This chain links TRBV19 with TRBJ1-2; perhaps TRBD1 as D (6 bases). The germline V gene encodes CDR1 LNHDA and CDR2 SQIVND (reference sequence). The CDR3 has 14 amino acids. Between the trimmed V and J ends, which lost 4 bases and 4 bases, there was a span of 13 bases. CDR3 in amino acids: CASSRQGISYGYTF. CDR3 sequence (DNA): TGTGCCAGTAGTAGGCAGGGGATTTCCTATGGCTACACCTTC. Combining the CDR3 with reference TRBV19 and TRBJ1-2 gives the whole variable domain DGGITQSPKYLFRKEGQNVTLSCEQNLNHDAMYWYRQDPGQGLRLIYYSQIVNDFQKGDIAEGYSVSREKKESFPLTVTSAQKNPTAFYLCASSRQGISYGYTFGSGTRLTVV.

This chain links TRBV2 with TRBJ1-2; TRBD1 matches at 10 bases. The CDR3 runs 15 residues. Germline V gives CDR1 SNHLY, CDR2 FYNNEI. Unmatched junction bases numbered 8, after V lost 6 bases and J lost 4 bases. Here the CDR3 reads CASRGRTGGGYGYTF. The CDR3, as DNA: TGTGCCAGCAGGGGAAGGACAGGGGGTGGCTATGGCTACACCTTC.